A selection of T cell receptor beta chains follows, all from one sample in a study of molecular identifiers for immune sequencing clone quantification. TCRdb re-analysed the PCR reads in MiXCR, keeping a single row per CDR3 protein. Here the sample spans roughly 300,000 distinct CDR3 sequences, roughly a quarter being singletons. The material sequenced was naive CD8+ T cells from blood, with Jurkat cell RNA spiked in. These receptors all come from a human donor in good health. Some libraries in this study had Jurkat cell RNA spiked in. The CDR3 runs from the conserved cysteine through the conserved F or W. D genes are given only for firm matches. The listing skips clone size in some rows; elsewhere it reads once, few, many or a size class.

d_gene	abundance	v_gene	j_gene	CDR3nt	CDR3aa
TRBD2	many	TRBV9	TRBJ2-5	TGTGCCAGCAGCGTGACTAGCGGGAACCTAGAGACCCAGTACTTC	CASSVTSGNLETQYF
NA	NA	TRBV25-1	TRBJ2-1	TGTGCCAGCGCCGATTCTGGCAGGGGGGCCTACAATGAGCAGTTCTTC	CASADSGRGAYNEQFF
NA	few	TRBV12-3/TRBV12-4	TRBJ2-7	TGTGCCAGCAGTTTAGGCCCCAGCACCTACGAGCAGTACTTC	CASSLGPSTYEQYF
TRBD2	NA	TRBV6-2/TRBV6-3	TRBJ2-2	TGTGCCAGCAGTCGGACTAGCGGGAGGGCCCAGGTGACCGGGGAGCTGTTTTTT	CASSRTSGRAQVTGELFF
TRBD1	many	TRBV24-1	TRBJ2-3	TGTGCCACCACCGGACAGGGGGTCACAGATACGCAGTATTTT	CATTGQGVTDTQYF
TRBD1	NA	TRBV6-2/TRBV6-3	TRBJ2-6	TGTGCCAGCAGTTACGGGACAGTAAACTCTGGGGCCAACGTCCTGACTTTC	CASSYGTVNSGANVLTF
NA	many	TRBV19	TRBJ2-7	TGTGCCAGTAGTACCGGGACCTACGAGCAGTACTTC	CASSTGTYEQYF
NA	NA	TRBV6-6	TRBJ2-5	TGTGCCAGCACCGCCTGGGGCACCCAGGTCCCGCCGGGAGAGACCCAGTACTTC	CASTAWGTQVPPGETQYF
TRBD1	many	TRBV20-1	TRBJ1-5	TGCAGTGCTATCGGACAGGGGTCTAGTCAGCCCCAGCATTTT	CSAIGQGSSQPQHF
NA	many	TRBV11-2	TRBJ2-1	TGTGCCAGCAGCTTACCTTTGTACAATGAGCAGTTCTTC	CASSLPLYNEQFF
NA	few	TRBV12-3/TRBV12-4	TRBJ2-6	TGTGCCAGCAGTCATGAGGGACCCCTCTTCCTGACTTTC	CASSHEGPLFLTF
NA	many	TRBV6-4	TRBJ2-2	TGTGCCATCCCTGGACGGGGCACCGGGGAGCTGTTTTTT	CAIPGRGTGELFF
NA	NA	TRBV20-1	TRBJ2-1	TGCAGTGCTTACCGGGACAACTACAATGAGCAGTTCTTC	CSAYRDNYNEQFF
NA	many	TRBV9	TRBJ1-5	TGTGCCAGCAGCGTAGCGGCTAGCAATCAGCCCCAGCATTTT	CASSVAASNQPQHF
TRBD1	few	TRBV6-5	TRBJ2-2	TGTGCCAGCAGTTACTCCCCCGGGACAGGGGAATCCGGGGAGCTGTTTTTT	CASSYSPGTGESGELFF
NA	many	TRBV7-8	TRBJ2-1	TGTGCCAGCAGCTTTTGGGACGACAGTTTCAATGAGCAGTTCTTC	CASSFWDDSFNEQFF
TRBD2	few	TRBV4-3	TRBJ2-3	TGCGCCAGCAGCCAAGAACCGGGACTAGCGGGGGTCACAGATACGCAGTATTTT	CASSQEPGLAGVTDTQYF
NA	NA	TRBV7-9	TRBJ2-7	TGTGCCAGCAGCTTAGTCACAGGGTATAAGGGGCAGTACTTC	CASSLVTGYKGQYF
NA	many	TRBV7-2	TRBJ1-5	TGTGCCAGCAGCCAAGGGACGGTCAATCAGCCCCAGCATTTT	CASSQGTVNQPQHF
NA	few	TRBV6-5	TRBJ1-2	TGTGCCAGCAGTTACTCGAGAGGGCATGGCTACACCTTC	CASSYSRGHGYTF
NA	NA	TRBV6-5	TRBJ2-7	TGTGCCGGCAGTTACGCTCCAGGGGCCCACGAGCAGTACTTC	CAGSYAPGAHEQYF
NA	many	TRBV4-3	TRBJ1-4	TGCGCCAGCAGCCAAGACGGGGGCAGAGGGGAAAAACTGTTTTTT	CASSQDGGRGEKLFF